This T cell receptor (beta chain) was captured by sequencing in a study of cytomegalovirus exposure and HLA in healthy donors. Study-level results: Researchers reported in a later analysis that a missense DCLRE1C variant was tied to TCR beta V- and J-gene trimming. Most of the TCR beta V segments (in an earlier analysis) were productive either about 90% or about 30% of the time. In a later analysis, an Asian-associated ancestry cluster reportedly showed fewer N-insertions than the roughly 700-donor mean. Judged likely to be a sequencing artifact was a cluster of highly shared sequence variants.

The PCR had 60 Vbeta and 13 Jbeta primers. Profiled with immunoSEQ multiplex PCR; TCRdb holds only in-frame clones, not every one. The specimen's table records roughly 55,000 clones. The germline V gene encodes CDR1 SGHTA and CDR2 FQGNSA. Trimming stripped 1 base from V and 7 bases from J, with 5 bases between. The CDR3 has 12 amino acids. On this clone: The target antigen is unknown.

The source is a man aged 50-60 years in good health and CMV-seropositive. What was sequenced was PBMCs. This chain links TRBV7-2 with TRBJ2-1; D is unclear. Written as DNA, the CDR3 is TGTGCCAGCAGCTTAGTACAGAATGAGCAGTTCTTC. Its protein is CASSLVQNEQFF.